The next 13 T cell receptor beta chains were all read from a single sample in a study of blood T cells in healthy people across ages. Sample-barcoded 5' priming and a J-beta primer mix drove a second PCR of roughly 7 to 11 cycles. TCRdb re-called the 5' RACE reads through MiXCR, storing one row per CDR3 protein. The table has fewer than 600,000 distinct CDR3 sequences, about a quarter seen once. The same data also contributed to another study, on T cells of mothers and their children.

Sequences were obtained from blood. All receptors derive from a boy younger than 10 in good health.

V is TRBV5-1 and J is TRBJ1-5; tentative D call: TRBD1 (5 bases). This CDR3 region has 16 residues. Germline CDR1 reads SGHRS; CDR2 reads YFSETQ. V was cut by 4 bases and J by 11 bases, with 25 bases left in between. CDR3 sequence: CASSEKSGTHEAAQHF. The CDR3, as DNA: TGCGCCAGCAGCGAAAAATCCGGGACCCACGAGGCAGCCCAGCATTTT.

The chain couples TRBV7-2 to TRBJ2-3; 8 bases map to TRBD2. CDR3 length: 16 amino acids. Germline V gene sequence: CDR1 SGHTA, CDR2 FQGNSA. V lost 2 bases, J lost 1 base, and 5 bases stayed unmatched. CDR3 DNA: TGTGCCAGCAGCTTATCGAGCGGGAGTGGCACAGATACGCAGTATTTT. It encodes CASSLSSGSGTDTQYF. The complete variable domain, with remaining parts taken from reference TRBV7-2 and TRBJ2-3, reads GAGVSQSPSNKVTEKGKDVELRCDPISGHTALYWYRQSLGQGLEFLIYFQGNSAPDKSGLPSDRFSAERTGGSVSTLTIQRTQQEDSAVYLCASSLSSGSGTDTQYFGPGTRLTVL.

The chain joins TRBV5-1 to TRBJ2-6, with a weak D call TRBD2 (6 bases). Between the trimmed V and J ends, which lost 6 bases and 4 bases, there was a span of 14 bases. Germline V gene sequence: CDR1 SGHRS, CDR2 YFSETQ. The CDR3 length is 15 residues. The CDR3 DNA is TGCGCCAGCACCTGGGGGGATACGGGGGCCAACGTCCTGACTTTC. Its protein product is CASTWGDTGANVLTF.

This clonotype was counted ten times or more. The chain couples TRBV7-2 to TRBJ2-5; 11 bases align to TRBD2. The CDR3 spans 16 residues. Trimming removed 0 bases from V and 1 base from J; junction bases left unmatched: 1. Germline V gene lookup returns CDR1 SGHTA and CDR2 FQGNSA. CDR3 sequence reads: CASSLAGTSGQETQYF. The CDR3 coding sequence is TGTGCCAGCAGCTTAGCCGGGACTAGCGGCCAAGAGACCCAGTACTTC.

The sample holds a few counts of this clonotype. The chain couples TRBV4-3 to TRBJ2-2; D is unclear. Trimming left V 0 bases short and J 4 bases short, with 12 bases between. Germline V gene data show CDR1 as LGHNA and CDR2 as YSLEER. CDR3 length equals 16 residues. The CDR3 spells CASSQESHTATGELFF. The CDR3 DNA is TGCGCCAGCAGCCAAGAATCGCACACCGCCACCGGGGAGCTGTTTTTT.

Details on this clonotype: Possible read error: a much larger clone is one base away. The CDR3 reads CAISEGRERGNIHYF. In DNA, the CDR3 is TGTGCCATCAGTGAGGGGCGGGAGAGAGGAAACATTCACTACTTC. The rearrangement joins TRBV10-3 to TRBJ2-4; 7 bases fit TRBD2. CDR3 length: 15 residues. Germline V gene sequence: CDR1 ENHRY, CDR2 SYGVKD.

The gene calls are TRBV7-2 and TRBJ2-5, with 9 bases that match TRBD2. This CDR3 region has 15 residues. The V gene end was trimmed by 5 bases and the J gene end by 2 bases; junction bases not matched to a gene: 6. CDR1 SGHTA and CDR2 FQGNSA come from the germline V gene. The CDR3 coding sequence is TGTGCCAGCAGCCCCCAGGCGGGGGGGCAAGAGACCCAGTACTTC. It yields the protein CASSPQAGGQETQYF.

This clonotype has only a few counts. The J gene is TRBJ1-3, the V gene TRBV9; D uncertain. The length of the CDR3 is 16 residues. V dropped 4 bases and J dropped 0 bases, with 14 bases sitting between them. CDR1 and CDR2 from the germline V gene are SGDLS and YYNGEE. The CDR3 here is CASSLQPSNSGNTIYF. In nucleotides, the CDR3 is TGTGCCAGCAGCTTGCAACCCAGCAACTCTGGAAACACCATATATTTT.

The chain links TRBV7-9 to TRBJ2-5; perhaps TRBD1 as D (6 bases). Near its end, the DNA agrees better with TRBJ2-1, so the J call may be wrong. Germline V CDR1 and CDR2: SEHNR, FQNEAQ (reference sequence). CDR3 size: 17 residues. CDR3 amino acids: CASSPRGDQKGYNEQFF. In DNA form, the CDR3 reads TGTGCCAGCAGCCCCAGGGGCGACCAGAAGGGGTACAATGAGCAGTTCTTC.

This clonotype was recorded a few times. This chain links TRBV5-1 with TRBJ2-5; 7 nucleotides match TRBD2. The ends lost 2 bases at V and 0 bases at J; junction bases unmatched: 7. Germline assignment: CDR1 SGHRS and CDR2 YFSETQ. The CDR3 runs 16 residues. The CDR3 region has the DNA TGCGCCAGCAGCTTCGGCCTAGCGGCTGACCAAGAGACCCAGTACTTC. Protein sequence: CASSFGLAADQETQYF.

The chain combines TRBV12-3 or TRBV12-4 with TRBJ2-6; 9 bases are shared with TRBD1. J gave up 2 bases and V 6 bases, and 8 bases lay outside the gene matches. CDR3 length equals 17 residues. As DNA, the CDR3 is TGTGCCAGCAGGGGGGACAGGGCCTTAACTGGGGCCAACGTCCTGACTTTC. Residues: CASRGDRALTGANVLTF.

This clonotype showed up just a few times. The CDR3 region is CSASLYLDGEWGETQYF. For the CDR3, the DNA is TGCAGTGCTAGCCTATATCTGGACGGGGAGTGGGGGGAGACCCAGTACTTC. J is TRBJ2-5 and V is TRBV20-1; either TRBD1 or TRBD2 may supply D (5 bases each). This CDR3 contains 17 residues. V lost 3 bases and J 5 bases, leaving 25 bases between the germline ends. Looked up from germline, CDR1 is DFQATT and CDR2 is SNEGSKA (reference sequence).

The rearrangement joins TRBV29-1 to TRBJ2-5; D is perhaps TRBD1 (7 bases). The J call is uncertain, as TRBJ2-1 better fits the DNA end. Germline CDR1 SQVTM, CDR2 ANQGSEA. The CDR3 is 19 amino acids. This chain's CDR3 is CSVDERGQPGRDTYNEQFF. CDR3 coding DNA: TGCAGCGTTGACGAGAGGGGACAGCCTGGGCGGGATACCTACAATGAGCAGTTCTTC.